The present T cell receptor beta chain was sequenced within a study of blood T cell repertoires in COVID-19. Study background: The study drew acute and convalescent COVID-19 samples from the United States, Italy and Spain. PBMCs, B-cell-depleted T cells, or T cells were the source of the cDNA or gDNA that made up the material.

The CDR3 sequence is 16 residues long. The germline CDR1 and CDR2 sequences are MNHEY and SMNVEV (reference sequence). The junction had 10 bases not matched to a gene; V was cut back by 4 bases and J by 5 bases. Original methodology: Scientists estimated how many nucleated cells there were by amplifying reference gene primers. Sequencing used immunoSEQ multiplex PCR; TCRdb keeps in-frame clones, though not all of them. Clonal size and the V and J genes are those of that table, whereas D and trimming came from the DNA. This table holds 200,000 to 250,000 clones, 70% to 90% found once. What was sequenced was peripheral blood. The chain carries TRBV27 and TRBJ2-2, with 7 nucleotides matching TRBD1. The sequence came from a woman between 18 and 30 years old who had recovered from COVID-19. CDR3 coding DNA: TGTGCCAGCAGTTACCAGGGGGTCCTTGGTACCGGGGAGCTGTTTTTT. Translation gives CASSYQGVLGTGELFF.